This T cell receptor (beta chain) was sequenced for a study of identical twins. Unique molecular identifiers were present on cDNA, and template switching added a universal primer site. Each CDR3 protein gets one entry after TCRdb re-called the 5' RACE reads with MiXCR. The table has a few hundred thousand distinct CDR3 sequences, about an eighth seen once. This CDR3 has 14 amino acids. Germline CDR1 reads SGHRS; CDR2 reads YFSETQ. V lost 5 bases to trimming and J lost 7 bases, with 16 bases between them. There are many counts of this clonotype. Its matching antigen is unknown. Notes on the study in general: Zero-insertion analyses might be partly confounded by invariant T cells like MAIT and iNKT.

These data were also filed under a second study, of yellow fever vaccine responses in identical twins. This second study notes: Convergence reportedly seemed to mark part of the twins' vaccine T cell response, with personalization marking the rest.

The specimen was memory (CD45RO+) T cells sorted from blood. This TCR was sampled from a woman aged 18-29 years in good health. The chain carries TRBV5-1 and TRBJ2-1; D may match TRBD1 or TRBD2 (5 bases each). The CDR3 reads CASSLFGTGNEQFF. The CDR3 DNA reads as TGCGCCAGCAGTCTCTTTGGGACGGGGAATGAGCAGTTCTTC.